The 8 T cell receptor beta chains listed next were all sequenced from one sample in a study of response to subunit inactivated influenza vaccine. One entry per CDR3 protein, called by TCRdb with MiXCR from the RT-PCR reads. Among 600,000 to 700,000 distinct CDR3 sequences, approximately 15% were seen once, and the ten largest hold less than 9%. Sequencing was performed on PBMCs from blood, taken around 15 days before vaccination. Receptors originate from a man aged 45-65 years who received an inactivated influenza vaccine.

The table lists this clonotype with a few counts. The V and J genes are TRBV20-1 and TRBJ1-5; TRBD1 is a possible D gene (5 bases). The CDR3 runs 14 residues. The V end was cut by 1 base, the J end by 7 bases, with 14 bases between. CDR1 is DFQATT and CDR2 is SNEGSKA in the germline V gene (reference sequence). CDR3 bases: TGCAGTGCTAGAGGGCCCGGCGGGGCCCAGCCCCAGCATTTT. Its protein product is CSARGPGGAQPQHF.

This clonotype came up a few times. The rearrangement joins TRBV2 to TRBJ1-5; D is ambiguous. This CDR3 contains 15 residues. V was shortened by 3 bases and J by 3 bases, with 12 bases between the two germline ends. Germline V gene lookup returns CDR1 SNHLY and CDR2 FYNNEI. CDR3 protein: CASSDPTITNQPQHF. CDR3 coding DNA: TGTGCCAGCAGTGACCCCACCATTACCAATCAGCCCCAGCATTTT.

This clonotype came up a few times. The chain carries TRBV4-3 and TRBJ2-7; TRBD1 or TRBD2 may be the D gene (6 bases each). This CDR3 is built from 14 residues. CDR1 and CDR2 from the germline V gene are LGHNA and YSLEER. V was trimmed by 4 bases and J by 1 base, leaving 11 bases between them. The DNA for the CDR3 is TGCGCCAGCAGCCGTGAAGGGGGGTCCTACGAGCAGTACTTC. It translates to CASSREGGSYEQYF.

This clonotype was picked up many times. The genes are TRBV5-1 and TRBJ1-1, with no clear D. The V and J ends lost 0 bases and 5 bases respectively, with 5 bases between them. Looked up from germline, CDR1 is SGHRS and CDR2 is YFSETQ. CDR3 size: 12 residues. CDR3 amino acids: CASSLDRTEAFF. The DNA of the CDR3 is TGCGCCAGCAGCTTGGATAGGACTGAAGCTTTCTTT.

The genes are TRBV7-3 and TRBJ2-7; D call uncertain. Trimming cost V 3 bases and J 6 bases, with 15 bases left between them. Germline CDR1 and CDR2: SGHTA and FQGTGA. CDR3 length: 14 amino acids. The CDR3 DNA is TGTGCCAGCAGCTTTAGGCACTCCCAAGGCGAGCAGTACTTC. This translates into CASSFRHSQGEQYF. Full variable domain (outside the CDR3, taken from reference TRBV7-3 and TRBJ2-7): GAGVSQTPSNKVTEKGKYVELRCDPISGHTALYWYRQSLGQGPEFLIYFQGTGAADDSGLPNDRFFAVRPEGSVSTLKIQRTERGDSAVYLCASSFRHSQGEQYFGPGTRLTVT.

This chain joins TRBV11-2 and TRBJ2-3, with TRBD2 identical over 11 bases. Per germline, CDR1 SGHAT and CDR2 FQNNGV. V dropped 3 bases and J dropped 0; count of bases not matched to a gene: 8. This CDR3 has 18 residues. CDR3 DNA sequence: TGTGCCAGCAGCTTTTCTAGCGGGGGGCCCCTTAGCACAGATACGCAGTATTTT. Translating it yields CASSFSSGGPLSTDTQYF.

This chain uses TRBV28 with TRBJ2-6; D not resolved. Trimming took 3 bases from V and 0 from J, leaving 6 bases between them. CDR3 length: 15 amino acids. Germline-derived CDR1 and CDR2 are MDHEN and SYDVKM. The CDR3 nucleotides are TGTGCCAGCAGTTTTAGCCACTCTGGGGCCAACGTCCTGACTTTC. Its translation: CASSFSHSGANVLTF.

In its sample, this clonotype was seen a few times. The chain carries TRBV7-2 and TRBJ2-7; TRBD1 matches 9 bases. Germline V gene sequence: CDR1 SGHTA, CDR2 FQGNSA. The CDR3 spans 13 residues. With V trimmed by 5 bases and J by 12 bases, 11 bases remained unmatched. The CDR3 sequence: CASSLKQGAEPYF. In nucleotides, the CDR3 is TGTGCCAGCAGCCTTAAACAGGGGGCGGAACCGTACTTC.